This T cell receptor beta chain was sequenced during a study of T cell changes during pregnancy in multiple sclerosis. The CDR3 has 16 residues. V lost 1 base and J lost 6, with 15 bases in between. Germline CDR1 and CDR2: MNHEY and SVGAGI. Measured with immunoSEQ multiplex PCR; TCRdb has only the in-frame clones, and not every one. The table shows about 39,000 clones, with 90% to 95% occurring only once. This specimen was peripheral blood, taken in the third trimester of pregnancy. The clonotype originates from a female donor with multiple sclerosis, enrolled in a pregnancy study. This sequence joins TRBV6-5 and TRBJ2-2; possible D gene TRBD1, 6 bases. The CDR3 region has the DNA TGTGCCAGCAGTTACTGGCTCGGGTCAGGGGCCGGGGAGCTGTTTTTT. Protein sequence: CASSYWLGSGAGELFF.